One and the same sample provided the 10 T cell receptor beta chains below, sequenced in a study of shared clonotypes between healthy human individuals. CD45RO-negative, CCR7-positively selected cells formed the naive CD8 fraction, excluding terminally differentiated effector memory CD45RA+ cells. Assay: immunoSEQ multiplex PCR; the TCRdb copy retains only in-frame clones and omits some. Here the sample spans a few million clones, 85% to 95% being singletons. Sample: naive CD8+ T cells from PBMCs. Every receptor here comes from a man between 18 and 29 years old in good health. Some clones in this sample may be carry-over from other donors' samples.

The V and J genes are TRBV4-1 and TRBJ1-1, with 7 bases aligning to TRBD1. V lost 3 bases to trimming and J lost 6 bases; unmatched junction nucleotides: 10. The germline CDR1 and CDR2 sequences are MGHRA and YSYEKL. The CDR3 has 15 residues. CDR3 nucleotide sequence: TGCGCCAGCAGCCAGACGACAGGGAGGAAGGCTGAAGCTTTCTTT. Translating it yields CASSQTTGRKAEAFF.

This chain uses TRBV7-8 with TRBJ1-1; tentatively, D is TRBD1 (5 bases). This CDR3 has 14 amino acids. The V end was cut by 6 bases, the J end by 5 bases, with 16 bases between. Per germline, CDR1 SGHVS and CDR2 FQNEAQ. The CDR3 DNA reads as TGTGCCAGCAGGCTCAGGGCCGACCCAACTGAAGCTTTCTTT. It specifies CASRLRADPTEAFF.

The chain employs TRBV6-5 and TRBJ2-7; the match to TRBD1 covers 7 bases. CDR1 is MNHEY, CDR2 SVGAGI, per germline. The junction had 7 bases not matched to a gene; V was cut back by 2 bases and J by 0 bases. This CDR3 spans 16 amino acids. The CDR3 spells CASSYLPGQPSYEQYF. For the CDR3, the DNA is TGTGCCAGCAGTTACCTTCCGGGACAGCCCTCCTACGAGCAGTACTTC.

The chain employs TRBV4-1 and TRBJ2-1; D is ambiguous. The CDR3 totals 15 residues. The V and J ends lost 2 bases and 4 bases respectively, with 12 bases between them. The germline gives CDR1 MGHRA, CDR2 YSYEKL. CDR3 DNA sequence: TGCGCCAGCAGCCAATCCCCAGGAGAATACAATGAGCAGTTCTTC. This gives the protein CASSQSPGEYNEQFF.

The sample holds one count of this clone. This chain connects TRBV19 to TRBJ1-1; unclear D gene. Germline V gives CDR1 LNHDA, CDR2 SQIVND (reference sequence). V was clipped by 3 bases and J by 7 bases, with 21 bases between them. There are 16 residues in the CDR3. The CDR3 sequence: CASSISRSGPGSEAFF. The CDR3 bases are TGTGCCAGTAGTATTTCGCGTTCTGGACCGGGCAGTGAAGCTTTCTTT.

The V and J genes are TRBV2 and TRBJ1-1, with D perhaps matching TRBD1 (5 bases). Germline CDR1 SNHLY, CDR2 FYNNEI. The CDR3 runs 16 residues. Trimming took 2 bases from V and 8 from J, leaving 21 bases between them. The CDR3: CASSERDIRDSPEAFF. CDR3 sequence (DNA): TGTGCCAGCAGTGAACGGGATATCCGGGACTCTCCAGAAGCTTTCTTT.

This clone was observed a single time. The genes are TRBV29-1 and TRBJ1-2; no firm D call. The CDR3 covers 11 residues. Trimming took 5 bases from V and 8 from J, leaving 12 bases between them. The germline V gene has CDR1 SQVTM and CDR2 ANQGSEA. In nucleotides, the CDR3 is TGCAGCGTTTGGACGGCACCCGGCTACACCTTC. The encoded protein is CSVWTAPGYTF. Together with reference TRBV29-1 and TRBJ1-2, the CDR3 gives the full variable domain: SAVISQKPSRDICQRGTSLTIQCQVDSQVTMMFWYRQQPGQSLTLIATANQGSEATYESGFVIDKFPISRPNLTFSTLTVSNMSPEDSSIYLCSVWTAPGYTFGSGTRLTVV.

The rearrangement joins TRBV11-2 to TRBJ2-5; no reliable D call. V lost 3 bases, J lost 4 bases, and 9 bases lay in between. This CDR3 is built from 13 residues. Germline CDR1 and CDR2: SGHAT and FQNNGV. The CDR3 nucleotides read TGTGCCAGCAGCTTGTATCTAGGAGAGACCCAGTACTTC. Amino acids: CASSLYLGETQYF.

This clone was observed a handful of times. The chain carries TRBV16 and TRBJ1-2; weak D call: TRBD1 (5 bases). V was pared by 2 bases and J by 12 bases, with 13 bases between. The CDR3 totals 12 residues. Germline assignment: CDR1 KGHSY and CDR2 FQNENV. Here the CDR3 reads CASSQLASGNTF. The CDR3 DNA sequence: TGTGCCAGCAGCCAACTAGCCTCAGGGAACACCTTC.

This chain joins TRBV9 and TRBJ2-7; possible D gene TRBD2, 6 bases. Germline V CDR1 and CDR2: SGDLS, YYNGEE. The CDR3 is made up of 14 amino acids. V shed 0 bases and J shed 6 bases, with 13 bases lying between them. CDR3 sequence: CASSVGLSGLEQYF. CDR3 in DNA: TGTGCCAGCAGCGTAGGTCTTAGCGGCCTCGAGCAGTACTTC.